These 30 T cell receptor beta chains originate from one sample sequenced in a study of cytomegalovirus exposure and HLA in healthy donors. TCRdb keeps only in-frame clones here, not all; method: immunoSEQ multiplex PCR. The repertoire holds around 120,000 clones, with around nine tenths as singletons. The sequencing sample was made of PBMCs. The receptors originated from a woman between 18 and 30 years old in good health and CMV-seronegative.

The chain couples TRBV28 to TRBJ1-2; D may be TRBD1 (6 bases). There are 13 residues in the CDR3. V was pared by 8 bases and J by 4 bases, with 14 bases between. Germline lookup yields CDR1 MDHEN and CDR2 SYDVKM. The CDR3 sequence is CASQTGISYGYTF. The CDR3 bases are TGTGCCAGCCAAACAGGGATATCCTATGGCTACACCTTC.

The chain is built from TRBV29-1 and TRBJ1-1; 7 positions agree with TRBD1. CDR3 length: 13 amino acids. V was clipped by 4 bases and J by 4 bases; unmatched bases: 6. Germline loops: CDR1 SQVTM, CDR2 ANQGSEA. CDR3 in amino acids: CSVGRAGGTEAFF. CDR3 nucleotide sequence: TGCAGCGTTGGGCGGGCAGGGGGCACTGAAGCTTTCTTT.

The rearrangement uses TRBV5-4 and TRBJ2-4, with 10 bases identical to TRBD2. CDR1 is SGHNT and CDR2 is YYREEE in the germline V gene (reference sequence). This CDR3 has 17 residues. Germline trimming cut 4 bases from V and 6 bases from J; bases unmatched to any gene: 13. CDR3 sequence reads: CASSPLLAGEGGNIQYF. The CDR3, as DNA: TGTGCCAGCAGCCCTCTCCTAGCGGGGGAAGGTGGAAACATTCAGTACTTC.

CDR3 sequence reads: CASSNRQGSYNSPLHF. The CDR3 DNA is TGTGCCAGCAGCAACAGACAGGGCTCCTATAATTCACCCCTCCACTTT. The genes are TRBV2 and TRBJ1-6; 7 positions agree with TRBD1. There are 16 residues in the CDR3. After removal of 6 bases from V and 0 bases from J, the junction contained 5 bases not matched to a gene. Germline CDR1 reads SNHLY; CDR2 reads FYNNEI.

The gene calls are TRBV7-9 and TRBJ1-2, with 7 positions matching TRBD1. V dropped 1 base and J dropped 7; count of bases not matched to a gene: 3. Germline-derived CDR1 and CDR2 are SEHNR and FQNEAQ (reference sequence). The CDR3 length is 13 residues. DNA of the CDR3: TGTGCCAGCAGCTTAGAGGGGGCTTCTGGCTACACCTTC. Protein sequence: CASSLEGASGYTF.

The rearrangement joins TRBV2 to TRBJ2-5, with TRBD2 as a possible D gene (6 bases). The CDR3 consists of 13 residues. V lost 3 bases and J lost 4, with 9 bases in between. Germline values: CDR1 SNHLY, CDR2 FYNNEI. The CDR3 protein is CASSEEGTETQYF. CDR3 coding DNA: TGTGCCAGCAGTGAGGAGGGGACAGAGACCCAGTACTTC. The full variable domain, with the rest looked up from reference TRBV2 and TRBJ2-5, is EPEVTQTPSHQVTQMGQEVILRCVPISNHLYFYWYRQILGQKVEFLVSFYNNEISEKSEIFDDQFSVERPDGSNFTLKIRSTKLEDSAMYFCASSEEGTETQYFGPGTRLLVL.

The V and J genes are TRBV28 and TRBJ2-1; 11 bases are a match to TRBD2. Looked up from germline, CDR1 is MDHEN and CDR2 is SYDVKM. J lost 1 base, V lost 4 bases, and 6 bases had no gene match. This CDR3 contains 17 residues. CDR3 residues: CASSSTSGSLSYNEQFF. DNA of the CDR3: TGTGCCAGCAGTTCTACTAGCGGGAGTTTGTCCTACAATGAGCAGTTCTTC.

The CDR3 DNA follows: TGTGCCAGCAGTTCTGGGCAGACCTCTAGCAATCAGCCCCAGCATTTT. This translates into CASSSGQTSSNQPQHF. V usage is TRBV6-6 and J usage is TRBJ1-5; D gene uncertain. Trimming took off 4 bases at V and 0 bases at J, with 13 bases between the two ends. Germline assignment: CDR1 MNHNY and CDR2 SVGAGI (reference sequence). CDR3 length: 16 residues.

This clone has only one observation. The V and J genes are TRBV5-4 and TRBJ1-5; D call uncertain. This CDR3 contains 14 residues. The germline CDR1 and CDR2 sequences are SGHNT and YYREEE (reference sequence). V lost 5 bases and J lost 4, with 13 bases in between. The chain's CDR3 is CASSSGLTNQPQHF. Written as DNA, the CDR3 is TGTGCCAGCAGTTCTGGACTGACGAATCAGCCCCAGCATTTT.

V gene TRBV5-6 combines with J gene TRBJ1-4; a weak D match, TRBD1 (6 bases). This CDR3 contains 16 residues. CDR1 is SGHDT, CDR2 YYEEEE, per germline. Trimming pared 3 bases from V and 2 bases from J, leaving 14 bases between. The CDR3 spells CASSSRGGATNEKLFF. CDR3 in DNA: TGTGCCAGCAGCTCGCGGGGGGGCGCTACTAATGAAAAACTGTTTTTT.

The CDR3 bases are TGTGCCAGCCGGACAGGGGGCTACGAGCAGTACTTC. This sequence encodes CASRTGGYEQYF. The chain carries TRBV25-1 and TRBJ2-7; 10 bases agree with TRBD1. Germline V gives CDR1 MGHDK, CDR2 SYGVNS. The CDR3 spans 12 residues. V trimming: 8 bases; J trimming: 3 bases; junction bases outside the gene matches: 1.

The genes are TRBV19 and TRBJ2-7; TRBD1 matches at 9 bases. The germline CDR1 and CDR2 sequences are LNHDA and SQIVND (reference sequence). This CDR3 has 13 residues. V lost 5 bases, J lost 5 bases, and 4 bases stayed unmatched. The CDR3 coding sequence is TGTGCCAGTAGTTCGACAGGGGGTAACGAGCAGTACTTC. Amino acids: CASSSTGGNEQYF.

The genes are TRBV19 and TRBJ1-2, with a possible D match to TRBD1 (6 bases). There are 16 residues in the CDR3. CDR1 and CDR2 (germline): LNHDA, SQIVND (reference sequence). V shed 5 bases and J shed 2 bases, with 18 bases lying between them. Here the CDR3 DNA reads TGTGCCAGTAGTGTTCTCGGGACAACAATGAACTATGGCTACACCTTC. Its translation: CASSVLGTTMNYGYTF. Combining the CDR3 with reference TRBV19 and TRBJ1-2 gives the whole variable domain DGGITQSPKYLFRKEGQNVTLSCEQNLNHDAMYWYRQDPGQGLRLIYYSQIVNDFQKGDIAEGYSVSREKKESFPLTVTSAQKNPTAFYLCASSVLGTTMNYGYTFGSGTRLTVV.

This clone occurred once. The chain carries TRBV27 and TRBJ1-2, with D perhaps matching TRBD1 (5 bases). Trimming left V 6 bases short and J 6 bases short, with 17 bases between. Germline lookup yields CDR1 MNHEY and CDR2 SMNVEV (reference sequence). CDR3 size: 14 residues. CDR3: CASSRWGVDDGYTF. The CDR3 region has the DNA TGTGCCAGCAGCCGGTGGGGGGTTGACGATGGCTACACCTTC.

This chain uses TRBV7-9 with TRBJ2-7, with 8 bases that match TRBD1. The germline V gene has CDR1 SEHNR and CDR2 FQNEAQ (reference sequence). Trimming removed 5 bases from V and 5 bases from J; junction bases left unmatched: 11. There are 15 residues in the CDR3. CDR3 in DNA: TGTGCCAGCAGCCCGATGGACAGGGTTGGGCACGAGCAGTACTTC. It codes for CASSPMDRVGHEQYF.

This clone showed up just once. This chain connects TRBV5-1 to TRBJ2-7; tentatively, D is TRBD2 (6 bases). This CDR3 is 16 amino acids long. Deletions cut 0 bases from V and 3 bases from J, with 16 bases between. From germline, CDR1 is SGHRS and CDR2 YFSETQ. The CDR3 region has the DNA TGCGCCAGCAGCTTGGTCATCGGGACTCGCGGCTACGAGCAGTACTTC. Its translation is CASSLVIGTRGYEQYF. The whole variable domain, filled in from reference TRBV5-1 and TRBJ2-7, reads KAGVTQTPRYLIKTRGQQVTLSCSPISGHRSVSWYQQTPGQGLQFLFEYFSETQRNKGNFPGRFSGRQFSNSRSEMNVSTLELGDSALYLCASSLVIGTRGYEQYFGPGTRLTVT.

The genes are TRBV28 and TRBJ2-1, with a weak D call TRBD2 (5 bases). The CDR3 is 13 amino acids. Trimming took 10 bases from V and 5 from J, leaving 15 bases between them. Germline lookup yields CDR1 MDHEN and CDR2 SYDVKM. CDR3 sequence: CATASIVNNEQFF. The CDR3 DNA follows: TGTGCCACAGCTAGCATAGTTAACAATGAGCAGTTCTTC. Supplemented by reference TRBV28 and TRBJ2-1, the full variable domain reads DVKVTQSSRYLVKRTGEKVFLECVQDMDHENMFWYRQDPGLGLRLIYFSYDVKMKEKGDIPEGYSVSREKKERFSLILESASTNQTSMYLCATASIVNNEQFFGPGTRLTVL.

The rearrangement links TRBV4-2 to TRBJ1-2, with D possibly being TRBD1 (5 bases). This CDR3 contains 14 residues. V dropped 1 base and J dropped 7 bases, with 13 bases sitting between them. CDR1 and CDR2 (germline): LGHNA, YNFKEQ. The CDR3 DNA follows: TGTGCCAGCAGCCAAGTAGGGCAGGGAGGTGGCTACACCTTC. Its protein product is CASSQVGQGGGYTF.

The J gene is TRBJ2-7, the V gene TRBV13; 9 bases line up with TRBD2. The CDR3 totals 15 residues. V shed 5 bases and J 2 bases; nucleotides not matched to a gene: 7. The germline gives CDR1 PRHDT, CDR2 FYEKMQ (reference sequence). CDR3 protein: CASSSGLAGPYEQYF. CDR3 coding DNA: TGTGCCAGCAGCAGCGGGCTAGCGGGGCCCTACGAGCAGTACTTC.

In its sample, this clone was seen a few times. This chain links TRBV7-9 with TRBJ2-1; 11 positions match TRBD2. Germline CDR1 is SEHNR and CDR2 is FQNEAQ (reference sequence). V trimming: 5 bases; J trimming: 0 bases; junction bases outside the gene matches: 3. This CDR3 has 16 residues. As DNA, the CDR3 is TGTGCCAGCAGCGATACTAGCGGGAGCTCCTACAATGAGCAGTTCTTC. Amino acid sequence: CASSDTSGSSYNEQFF. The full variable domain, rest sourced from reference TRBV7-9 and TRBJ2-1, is DTGVSQNPRHKITKRGQNVTFRCDPISEHNRLYWYRQTLGQGPEFLTYFQNEAQLEKSRLLSDRFSAERPKGSFSTLEIQRTEQGDSAMYLCASSDTSGSSYNEQFFGPGTRLTVL.

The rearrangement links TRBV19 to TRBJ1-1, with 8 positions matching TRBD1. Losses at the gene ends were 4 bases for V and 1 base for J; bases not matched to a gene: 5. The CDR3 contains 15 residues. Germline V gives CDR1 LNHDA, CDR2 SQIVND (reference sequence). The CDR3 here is CASSRLDRGNTEAFF. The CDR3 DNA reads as TGTGCCAGTAGTAGGCTTGACAGGGGGAACACTGAAGCTTTCTTT.

The CDR3 DNA follows: TGTGCCAGCAGCTTAGCGAGGGGGGGGAACTATGGCTACACCTTC. Its protein product is CASSLARGGNYGYTF. The chain carries TRBV7-8 and TRBJ1-2; D might be TRBD1 (6 bases). The CDR3 is 15 amino acids. Trimming shortened V by 0 bases and J by 2 bases, and 10 bases separated the two germline ends. Germline CDR1 is SGHVS and CDR2 is FQNEAQ.

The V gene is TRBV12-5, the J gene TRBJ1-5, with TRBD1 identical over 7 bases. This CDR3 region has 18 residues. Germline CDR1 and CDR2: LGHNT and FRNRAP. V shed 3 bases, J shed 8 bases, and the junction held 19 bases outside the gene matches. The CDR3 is CASGLDRVTTRVLEPQHF. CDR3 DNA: TGTGCTAGTGGTTTAGACAGGGTAACCACGAGGGTCCTCGAGCCCCAGCATTTT.

For the CDR3, the DNA is TGTGCCAGCAGCCCGACGGGACAGAAACTTAACTATGGCTACACCTTC. This codes for CASSPTGQKLNYGYTF. This sequence joins TRBV7-9 and TRBJ1-2; TRBD1 aligns across 7 bases. Per the germline V gene, CDR1 is SEHNR and CDR2 is FQNEAQ (reference sequence). V shed 5 bases, J shed 1 base, and the junction held 10 bases outside the gene matches. This CDR3 has 16 amino acids.

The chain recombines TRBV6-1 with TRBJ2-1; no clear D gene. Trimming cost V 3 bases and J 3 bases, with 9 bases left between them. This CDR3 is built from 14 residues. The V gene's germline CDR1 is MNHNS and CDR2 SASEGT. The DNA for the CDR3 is TGTGCCAGCAGTGACTCTCTCAGCTACAATGAGCAGTTCTTC. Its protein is CASSDSLSYNEQFF.

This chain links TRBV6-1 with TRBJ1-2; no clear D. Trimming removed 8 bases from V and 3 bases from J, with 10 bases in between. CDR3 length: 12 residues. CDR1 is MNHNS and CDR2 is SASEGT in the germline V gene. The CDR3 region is CASWEWDYGYTF. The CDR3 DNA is TGTGCCAGCTGGGAGTGGGACTATGGCTACACCTTC.

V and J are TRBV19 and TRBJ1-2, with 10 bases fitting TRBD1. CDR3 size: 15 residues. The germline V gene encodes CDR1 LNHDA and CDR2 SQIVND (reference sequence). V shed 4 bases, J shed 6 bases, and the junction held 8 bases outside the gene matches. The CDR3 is CASSTDRGQKDGYTF. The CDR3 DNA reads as TGTGCCAGTAGTACTGACAGGGGGCAAAAGGATGGCTACACCTTC. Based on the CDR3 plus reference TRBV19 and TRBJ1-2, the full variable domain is DGGITQSPKYLFRKEGQNVTLSCEQNLNHDAMYWYRQDPGQGLRLIYYSQIVNDFQKGDIAEGYSVSREKKESFPLTVTSAQKNPTAFYLCASSTDRGQKDGYTFGSGTRLTVV.

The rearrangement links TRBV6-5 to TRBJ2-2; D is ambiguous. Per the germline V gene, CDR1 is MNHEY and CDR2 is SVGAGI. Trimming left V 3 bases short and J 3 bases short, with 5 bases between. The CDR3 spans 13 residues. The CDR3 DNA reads TGTGCCAGCAGTTATCGCGACACCGGGGAGCTGTTTTTT. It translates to CASSYRDTGELFF.

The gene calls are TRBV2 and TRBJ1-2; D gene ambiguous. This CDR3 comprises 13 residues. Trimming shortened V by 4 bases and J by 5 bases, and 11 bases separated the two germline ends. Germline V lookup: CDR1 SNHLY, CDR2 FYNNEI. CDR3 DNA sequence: TGTGCCAGCAGTGTAGGTCGCGGATATGGCTACACCTTC. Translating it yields CASSVGRGYGYTF.

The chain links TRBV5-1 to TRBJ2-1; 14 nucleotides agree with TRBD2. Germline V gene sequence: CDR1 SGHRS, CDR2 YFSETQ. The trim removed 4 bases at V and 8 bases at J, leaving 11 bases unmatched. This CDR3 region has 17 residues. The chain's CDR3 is CASSPLTSGRAVDEQFF. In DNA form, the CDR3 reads TGCGCCAGCAGCCCACTGACTAGCGGGAGGGCCGTTGATGAGCAGTTCTTC.